This T cell receptor beta chain is drawn from a study of blood T cell repertoires in COVID-19. Study at large: The origin of the acute and convalescent COVID-19 samples was the United States, Italy and Spain.

TCRdb's table, derived via immunoSEQ multiplex PCR, lists solely in-frame clones and lacks some. This sample has approximately 150,000 clones, with roughly 83% found just once. This clonotype was obtained from a man between 65 and 85 years old who had been exposed to COVID-19. The sequenced sample was PBMCs or T cells enriched from blood (not recorded which).

This CDR3 reads CASSESLPGQGNSPLHF. The DNA for the CDR3 is TGTGCCAGCTCAGAAAGCCTTCCGGGACAGGGGAATTCACCCCTCCACTTT. The chain couples TRBV18 to TRBJ1-6, with 10 bases identical to TRBD1. There are 17 residues in the CDR3. V shed 5 bases and J 7 bases; nucleotides not matched to a gene: 11. CDR1 is KGHSH and CDR2 is LQKENI in the germline V gene. The complete variable domain, with remaining parts taken from reference TRBV18 and TRBJ1-6, reads NAGVMQNPRHLVRRRGQEARLRCSPMKGHSHVYWYRQLPEEGLKFMVYLQKENIIDESGMPKERFSAEFPKEGPSILRIQQVVRGDSAAYFCASSESLPGQGNSPLHFGNGTRLTVT.